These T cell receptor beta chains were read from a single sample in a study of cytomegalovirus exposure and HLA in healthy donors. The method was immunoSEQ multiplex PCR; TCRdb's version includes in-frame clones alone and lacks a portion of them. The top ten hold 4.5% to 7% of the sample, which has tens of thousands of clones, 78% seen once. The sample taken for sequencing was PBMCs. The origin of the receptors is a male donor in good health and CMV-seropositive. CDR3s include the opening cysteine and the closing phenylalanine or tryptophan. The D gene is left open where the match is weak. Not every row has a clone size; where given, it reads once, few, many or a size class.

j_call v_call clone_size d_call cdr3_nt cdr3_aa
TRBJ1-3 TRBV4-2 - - TGTGCCAGCAGCCAAGATAGCAACACCATATATTTT CASSQDSNTIYF
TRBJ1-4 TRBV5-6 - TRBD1 TGTGCCAGCAGCTCCCCGCCAGGGGGCGATGAAAAACTGTTTTTT CASSSPPGGDEKLFF
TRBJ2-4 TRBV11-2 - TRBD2 TGTGCCAGCAGCTCTCCGGGACTAGCGGGAGACGGGGGCAAAAACATTCAGTACTTC CASSSPGLAGDGGKNIQYF
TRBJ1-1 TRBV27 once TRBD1 TGTGCCAGCAGTCTGGGACAGGGAGTGAACACTGAAGCTTTCTTT CASSLGQGVNTEAFF
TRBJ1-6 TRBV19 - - TGTGCCAGTAGTTGGCGGTATAATTCACCCCTCCACTTT CASSWRYNSPLHF
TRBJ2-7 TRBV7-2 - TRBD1 TGTGCCAGCAGCTGGACAGGGAGCTCCTACGAGCAGTACTTC CASSWTGSSYEQYF
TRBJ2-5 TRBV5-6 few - TGTGCCAGCAGCTTGCGACAATTGGGAGGAGAGACCCAGTACTTC CASSLRQLGGETQYF
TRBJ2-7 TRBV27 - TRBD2 TGTGCCAGCAGTTTTGCGAGACTAGCGCACGAGCAGTACTTC CASSFARLAHEQYF
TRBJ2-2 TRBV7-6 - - TGTGCCAGCAGTAAAAACCAGGGGAGCGGGGAGCTGTTTTTT CASSKNQGSGELFF
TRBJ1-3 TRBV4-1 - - TGCGCCAGCAGCCCCTACGGGGGGAAGACTGGAAACACCATATATTTT CASSPYGGKTGNTIYF
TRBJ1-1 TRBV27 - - TGTGCCAGCAGCCCCGGAGACAGATTGAACACTGAAGCTTTCTTT CASSPGDRLNTEAFF
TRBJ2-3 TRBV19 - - TGTGCCAGTAGTAGGACCCAGGGTAGCACAGATACGCAGTATTTT CASSRTQGSTDTQYF
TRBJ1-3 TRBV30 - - TGTGCCTGGAGTGTACCGCGTTGTTGGGGGGGCCACTCTGGAAACACCATATATTTT CAWSVPRCWGGHSGNTIYF
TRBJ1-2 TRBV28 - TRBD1 TGTGCCAGCAGCAGGACAGGTTATGGCTACACCTTC CASSRTGYGYTF
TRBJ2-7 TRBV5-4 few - TGTGCCAGCAGCTTTTACCAGTCCTACGAGCAGTACTTC CASSFYQSYEQYF
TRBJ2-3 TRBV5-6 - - TGTGCCAGCAGCTTGGCCCTAGCAGATACGCAGTATTTT CASSLALADTQYF
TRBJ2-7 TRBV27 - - TGTGCCAGCAGTTACGACAGTTCATACTCCTACGAGCAGTACTTC CASSYDSSYSYEQYF
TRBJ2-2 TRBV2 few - TGTGCCAGCAGTGGCGACAGACACACCGGGGAGCTGTTTTTT CASSGDRHTGELFF
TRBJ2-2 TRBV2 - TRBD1 TGTGCCAGCAGCCTTGGGACAGTGAACACCGGGGAGCTGTTTTTT CASSLGTVNTGELFF
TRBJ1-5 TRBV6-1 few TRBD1 TGTGCCAGCAGTGATTGGGGACAGGGTTTATCGCCCCAGCATTTT CASSDWGQGLSPQHF
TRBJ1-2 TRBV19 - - TGTGCCAGTAGTACCCACGGTAACTATGGCTACACCTTC CASSTHGNYGYTF
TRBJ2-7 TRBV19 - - TGTGCCAGTAGTAAGGGGACTGACTACGAGCAGTACTTC CASSKGTDYEQYF
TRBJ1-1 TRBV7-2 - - TGTGCCAGCAGCTTACAGGGATCCGGCACTGAAGCTTTCTTT CASSLQGSGTEAFF
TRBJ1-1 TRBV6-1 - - TGTGCCAGCAGCAGGGGCGCTGAAGCTTTCTTT CASSRGAEAFF
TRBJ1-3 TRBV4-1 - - TGCGCCAGCAGCCAAGAGATCCGCAGCTCTGGAAACACCATATATTTT CASSQEIRSSGNTIYF
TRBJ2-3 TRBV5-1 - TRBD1 TGCGCCAGCACCCCGGGACAGCCGACAGATACGCAGTATTTT CASTPGQPTDTQYF
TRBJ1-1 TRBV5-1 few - TGCGCCAGCAGCTGGGGGGTCGTTAACACTGAAGCTTTCTTT CASSWGVVNTEAFF
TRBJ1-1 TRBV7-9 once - TGTGCCAGCAGCTCATACACGAGGTCTGCCGAAGCTTTCTTT CASSSYTRSAEAFF
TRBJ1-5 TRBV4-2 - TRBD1 TGTGCCAGCAGCCAAGAAGGGACAGGGGGCCGTCAGCCCCAGCATTTT CASSQEGTGGRQPQHF
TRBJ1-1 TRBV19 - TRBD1 TGTGCCAGTAGTATCACCGGGACAGCTCTAAACACTGAAGCTTTCTTT CASSITGTALNTEAFF
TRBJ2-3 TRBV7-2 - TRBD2 TGTGCCAGCAGCCCGAGACTAGCGGGGGACCGCACAGATACGCAGTATTTT CASSPRLAGDRTDTQYF
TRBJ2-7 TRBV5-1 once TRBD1 TGCGCCAGCAGCTTGGAGGGGACAGAACCCTACGAGCAGTACTTC CASSLEGTEPYEQYF
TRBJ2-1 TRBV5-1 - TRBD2 TGCGCCAGCAGCTTGTCGGCGGGAGGGATCTACAATGAGCAGTTCTTC CASSLSAGGIYNEQFF
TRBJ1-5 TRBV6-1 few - TGTGCCAGCAGTGAGCGAGGAGATCAGCCCCAGCATTTT CASSERGDQPQHF
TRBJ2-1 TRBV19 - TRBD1 TGTGCCAGTAGTGACGCGGACAGGGCCTACAATGAGCAGTTCTTC CASSDADRAYNEQFF
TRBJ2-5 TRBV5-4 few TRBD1 TGTGCCAGCACTCAACAGGGGGCCGTGGAGACCCAGTACTTC CASTQQGAVETQYF
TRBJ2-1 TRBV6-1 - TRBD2 TGTGCCAGCAGTGATTCTCTAGCGGGAGGATTGTACAATGAGCAGTTCTTC CASSDSLAGGLYNEQFF
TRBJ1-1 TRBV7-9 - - TGTGCCAGCAGACGAGGACAGAGAGACACTGAAGCTTTCTTT CASRRGQRDTEAFF
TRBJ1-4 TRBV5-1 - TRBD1 TGCGCCAGCAGCTTCGGATCCCGGGACAGGATAAATGAAAAACTGTTTTTT CASSFGSRDRINEKLFF
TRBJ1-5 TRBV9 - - TGTGCCAGCAGCGTAGACCCGAAGAGTCAGCCCCAGCATTTT CASSVDPKSQPQHF
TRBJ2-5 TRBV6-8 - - TGTGCCAGCAGCGTCCTAGGGGGAGGGCGTGAGACCCAGTACTTC CASSVLGGGRETQYF
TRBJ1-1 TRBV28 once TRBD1 TGTGCCAGCAGTTTAGCACGGGACAGGGGGCTGAACACTGAAGCTTTCTTT CASSLARDRGLNTEAFF
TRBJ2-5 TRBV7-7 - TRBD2 TGTGCCAGCAGCACCGGACTAGCGGGGGGCGAAGAGACCCAGTACTTC CASSTGLAGGEETQYF
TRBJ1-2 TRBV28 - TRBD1 TGTGCCAGCAGTTTGCAGGGGGCGCGGGGCTATGGCTACACCTTC CASSLQGARGYGYTF
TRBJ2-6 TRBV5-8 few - TGTGCCAGCCTTTGGCTTTCTGGGGCCAACGTCCTGACTTTC CASLWLSGANVLTF
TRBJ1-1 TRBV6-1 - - TGTGCCCACACAGTGAACACTGAAGCTTTCTTT CAHTVNTEAFF
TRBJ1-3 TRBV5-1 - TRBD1 TGCGCCAGCAGCTTACCGTCCGGGACAGGCGTCTCTGGAAACACCATATATTTT CASSLPSGTGVSGNTIYF
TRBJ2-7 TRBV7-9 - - TGTGCCAGCAGCCAAACCAACCTAGAACACGAGCAGTACTTC CASSQTNLEHEQYF
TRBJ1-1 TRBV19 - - TGTGCCAGTAGTATGGATTCCCCAGGTAGGTATATGAACACTGAAGCTTTCTTT CASSMDSPGRYMNTEAFF
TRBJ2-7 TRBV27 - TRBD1 TGTGCCAGCAGTCCGGGACAGGGGGGATACGAGCAGTACTTC CASSPGQGGYEQYF
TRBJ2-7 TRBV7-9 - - TGTGCCAGCAGCCCCCCCGCAGGGTTCGAGCAGTACTTC CASSPPAGFEQYF
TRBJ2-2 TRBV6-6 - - TGTGCCAGCACTTCCCTGGGGGGGGGCGACACCGGGGAGCTGTTTTTT CASTSLGGGDTGELFF
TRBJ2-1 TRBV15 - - TGTGCCACCAGCAGAGTATTGGTCTTCACGAGGGTAAATGAGCAGTTCTTC CATSRVLVFTRVNEQFF
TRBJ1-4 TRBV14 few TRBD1 TGTGCCAGTAACCGGGACAGTCACGAAAAACTGTTTTTT CASNRDSHEKLFF
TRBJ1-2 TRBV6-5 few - TGTGCCAGCAGTTACTCGACAGAGAATGGCTACACCTTC CASSYSTENGYTF